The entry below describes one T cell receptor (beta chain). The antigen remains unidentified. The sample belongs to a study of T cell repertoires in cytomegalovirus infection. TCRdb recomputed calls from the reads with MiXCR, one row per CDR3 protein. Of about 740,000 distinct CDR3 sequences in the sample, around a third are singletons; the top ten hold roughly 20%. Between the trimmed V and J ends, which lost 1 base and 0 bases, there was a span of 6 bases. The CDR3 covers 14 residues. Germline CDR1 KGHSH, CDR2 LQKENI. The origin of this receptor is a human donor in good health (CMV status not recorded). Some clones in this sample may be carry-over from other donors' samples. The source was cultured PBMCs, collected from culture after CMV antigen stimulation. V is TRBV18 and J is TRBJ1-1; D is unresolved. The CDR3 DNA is TGTGCCAGCTCACCACAGGATATGAACACTGAAGCTTTCTTT. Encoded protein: CASSPQDMNTEAFF.